These 22 T cell receptor beta chains share one sample of origin, sequenced in a study of blood T cell repertoires in COVID-19 (dated by TCRdb to about 2020). The library was made by the immunoSEQ multiplex PCR assay. Held by TCRdb, this immuneACCESS table contains in-frame sequences only and omits some clones. Under half of the omission traces to an unresolved V gene where checked; the cause of the rest is unknown. Here the sample has approximately 140,000 clones; 84% occur a single time. 8.9% of the sample is in the top ten clones. Sequences were obtained from peripheral blood. Receptors were obtained from a man younger than 40 with COVID-19, enrolled during active disease.

The chain recombines TRBV18 with TRBJ2-5; possibly TRBD1 for D (6 bases). The CDR3 runs 14 residues. Germline loops: CDR1 KGHSH, CDR2 LQKENI. The germline V and J ends were trimmed by 3 bases and 5 bases, with 13 bases remaining between them. CDR3 sequence (DNA): TGTGCCAGCTCACCTTTGCCACAGGGTGAGACCCAGTACTTC. The encoded protein is CASSPLPQGETQYF.

The genes are TRBV6-1 and TRBJ2-7, with 10 bases that match TRBD2. CDR3 length equals 15 residues. The V segment lost 1 base and the J segment 0 bases; nucleotides outside the gene matches: 0. CDR1 is MNHNS, CDR2 SASEGT, per germline. The CDR3 DNA is TGTGCCAGCAGTGAAGGGACTAGCGGCTCCTACGAGCAGTACTTC. Its translation is CASSEGTSGSYEQYF.

This clone was recorded once. The rearrangement uses TRBV24-1 and TRBJ2-2; D gene unclear. The CDR3 contains 15 residues. V lost 4 bases and J lost 6, with 14 bases in between. Germline CDR1 reads KGHDR; CDR2 reads SFDVKD. This CDR3 reads CATSDLGRNAGELFF. For the CDR3, the DNA is TGTGCCACCAGTGACCTTGGCCGTAACGCCGGGGAGCTGTTTTTT.

V is TRBV6-5 and J is TRBJ2-5; 9 nucleotides agree with TRBD1. Per the germline V gene, CDR1 is MNHEY and CDR2 is SVGAGI. This CDR3 region has 13 residues. Losses at the gene ends were 7 bases for V and 6 bases for J; bases not matched to a gene: 6. The CDR3 DNA reads TGTGCCAGCAACCGGGACAGGGAGAAGACCCAGTACTTC. It translates to CASNRDREKTQYF.

The gene calls are TRBV5-5 and TRBJ1-1; 9 bases match TRBD1. V lost 4 bases to trimming and J lost 4 bases; unmatched junction nucleotides: 8. The germline gives CDR1 SGHKS, CDR2 YYEKEE (reference sequence). This CDR3 comprises 15 residues. CDR3: CASSPTGGAGTEAFF. In DNA form, the CDR3 reads TGTGCCAGCAGCCCTACAGGGGGCGCGGGCACTGAAGCTTTCTTT.

The chain joins TRBV3-1 (or the pseudogene TRBV3-2) to TRBJ2-7; 8 nucleotides agree with TRBD1. Germline V gene sequence: CDR1 LGHDT, CDR2 YNNKEL (reference sequence). The CDR3 sequence is 14 residues long. With 7 bases clipped from V and 7 bases from J, the junction kept 12 bases outside the gene matches. The CDR3 bases are TGTGCCAGCACCCCGACAGGGGCAAGGGCTGAGCAGTACTTC. This translates into CASTPTGARAEQYF.

CDR3 protein: CASSEWITSGRRSYEQYF. For the CDR3, the DNA is TGTGCCAGCAGTGAATGGATCACTAGCGGGAGAAGGTCCTACGAGCAGTACTTC. The chain is built from TRBV2 and TRBJ2-7, with 11 bases aligning to TRBD2. V lost 2 bases to trimming and J lost 1 base; unmatched junction nucleotides: 10. Germline-derived CDR1 and CDR2 are SNHLY and FYNNEI. The CDR3 sequence is 18 residues long.

This clone has only one observation. The V and J genes are TRBV10-1 and TRBJ2-1; possible D gene TRBD2, 6 bases. CDR1 and CDR2 (germline): WNHNN, SYGVQD (reference sequence). The CDR3 is made up of 13 amino acids. Trimming removed 4 bases at V and 8 bases at J, with 12 bases between. The CDR3 region has the DNA TGCGCCAGCAGTGGGCCAGCGGGTCATGAGCAGTTCTTC. It codes for CASSGPAGHEQFF.

This clone showed up just once. This sequence joins TRBV24-1 and TRBJ1-2; D unresolved. Trimming removed 9 bases at V and 7 bases at J, with 14 bases between. CDR1 is KGHDR and CDR2 is SFDVKD in the germline V gene. This CDR3 comprises 12 residues. The CDR3 DNA reads as TGTGCCACCGTAGACCAGCGTGGTGGCTACACCTTC. Translating it yields CATVDQRGGYTF.

This clone was found a few times. V is TRBV9 and J is TRBJ2-7, with 9 bases lining up with TRBD2. V shed 4 bases, J shed 5 bases, and the junction held 13 bases outside the gene matches. The CDR3 runs 16 residues. CDR1 SGDLS and CDR2 YYNGEE come from the germline V gene. The chain's CDR3 is CASSSRVAGGDDEQYF. CDR3 coding DNA: TGTGCCAGCAGCTCCCGAGTTGCGGGAGGGGACGACGAGCAGTACTTC.

The gene calls are TRBV29-1 and TRBJ2-2; tentatively, D is TRBD1 (5 bases). Trimming cost V 3 bases and J 3 bases, with 14 bases left between them. Per the germline V gene, CDR1 is SQVTM and CDR2 is ANQGSEA. CDR3 length: 15 amino acids. Here the CDR3 DNA reads TGCAGCGTTGATTTGGGGCAAGGGGACACCGGGGAGCTGTTTTTT. This sequence encodes CSVDLGQGDTGELFF.

In its sample, this clone was seen once. The genes are TRBV11-2 and TRBJ1-5, with D perhaps TRBD1 (5 bases). The CDR3 is 14 residues long. CDR1 and CDR2 from the germline V gene are SGHAT and FQNNGV. With 1 base removed from V and 3 bases from J, the gap between germline ends came to 7 bases. CDR3 region: CASSLARVNQPQHF. The CDR3 DNA is TGTGCCAGCAGCTTAGCCAGGGTCAATCAGCCCCAGCATTTT.

This rearrangement joins TRBV30 to TRBJ2-1; TRBD2 agrees at 7 bases. The V gene end was trimmed by 2 bases and the J gene end by 9 bases; junction bases not matched to a gene: 13. Germline values: CDR1 GTSNPN, CDR2 SVGIG (reference sequence). The CDR3 is 15 amino acids. The CDR3 region is CAWSSRYEVAGEQFF. The CDR3 DNA sequence: TGTGCCTGGAGTTCGAGATACGAGGTAGCGGGTGAGCAGTTCTTC. The complete variable domain, with remaining parts taken from reference TRBV30 and TRBJ2-1, reads SQTIHQWPATLVQPVGSPLSLECTVEGTSNPNLYWYRQAAGRGLQLLFYSVGIGQISSEVPQNLSASRPQDRQFILSSKKLLLSDSGFYLCAWSSRYEVAGEQFFGPGTRLTVL.

The rearrangement links TRBV27 to TRBJ1-2, with D perhaps TRBD1 (6 bases). V lost 5 bases and J lost 4, with 17 bases in between. Germline V CDR1 and CDR2: MNHEY, SMNVEV (reference sequence). The CDR3 runs to 15 residues. This CDR3 reads CASSPEQGSTYGYTF. CDR3 sequence (DNA): TGTGCCAGCAGTCCAGAACAGGGCAGCACCTATGGCTACACCTTC.

Here the CDR3 reads CASSPGWSGNTIYF. DNA for the CDR3: TGTGCCAGCAGCCCCGGGTGGTCTGGAAACACCATATATTTT. The rearrangement uses TRBV9 and TRBJ1-3; no definite D call. Germline V gene lookup returns CDR1 SGDLS and CDR2 YYNGEE. The CDR3 runs 14 residues. V was cut by 4 bases and J by 1 base, with 9 bases left in between.

The rearrangement uses TRBV29-1 and TRBJ2-7, with 7 bases matching TRBD2. CDR1 and CDR2 (germline): SQVTM, ANQGSEA. The ends lost 4 bases at V and 5 bases at J; junction bases unmatched: 8. The CDR3 sequence is 13 residues long. The CDR3 coding sequence is TGCAGCGTTGTTCCAGCGGGGTTCGACGAGCAGTACTTC. This sequence encodes CSVVPAGFDEQYF.

The chain uses TRBV5-8 and TRBJ1-5, with D perhaps TRBD1 (5 bases). Germline values: CDR1 SGHTS, CDR2 YDEGEE. The CDR3 covers 15 residues. V shed 2 bases and J shed 4 bases, with 13 bases lying between them. CDR3 region: CASSLRADSNQPQHF. CDR3 DNA: TGTGCCAGCAGCTTAAGGGCCGACAGTAATCAGCCCCAGCATTTT.

The gene calls are TRBV6-5 and TRBJ2-7, with a weak D call TRBD2 (5 bases). The CDR3 totals 13 residues. The germline V and J ends were trimmed by 2 bases and 4 bases, with 9 bases remaining between them. Germline CDR1 MNHEY, CDR2 SVGAGI. As DNA, the CDR3 is TGTGCCAGCAGTTACGGATCGGGATACGAGCAGTACTTC. Its translation: CASSYGSGYEQYF.

CDR3 DNA: TGTGCCACCCAACGTGGAGGCTACACTGAAGCTTTCTTT. This codes for CATQRGGYTEAFF. The chain recombines TRBV28 with TRBJ1-1, with D hard to call. V shed 10 bases and J shed 3 bases, with 15 bases lying between them. CDR1 and CDR2 from the germline V gene are MDHEN and SYDVKM. The CDR3 has 13 amino acids. The variable domain in full, with the rest retrieved from reference TRBV28 and TRBJ1-1, is DVKVTQSSRYLVKRTGEKVFLECVQDMDHENMFWYRQDPGLGLRLIYFSYDVKMKEKGDIPEGYSVSREKKERFSLILESASTNQTSMYLCATQRGGYTEAFFGQGTRLTVV.

This clone was detected ten times or more. The rearrangement joins TRBV20-1 to TRBJ1-2, with D unresolved. This CDR3 is built from 11 residues. Germline V gene data show CDR1 as DFQATT and CDR2 as SNEGSKA (reference sequence). The germline V and J ends were trimmed by 1 base and 6 bases, with 6 bases remaining between them. The CDR3 region is CSARGGHGYTF. The CDR3 DNA sequence: TGCAGTGCTAGAGGCGGTCATGGCTACACCTTC.

In this sample, this clone turned up once. The CDR3 DNA sequence: TGTGCCAGCAGTCCCGGGGTTACCGGGGAGCTGTTTTTT. This gives the protein CASSPGVTGELFF. The V call is TRBV27, the J call TRBJ2-2; D possibly corresponds to TRBD2 (5 bases). The CDR3 runs to 13 residues. Trimming removed 5 bases at V and 5 bases at J, with 9 bases between. CDR1 and CDR2 from the germline V gene are MNHEY and SMNVEV (reference sequence).

This chain uses TRBV12-3 or TRBV12-4 with TRBJ1-2; 7 bases map to TRBD1. V lost 7 bases and J lost 6; bases outside the gene matches: 8. The CDR3 extends over 13 amino acids. The CDR3 reads CASTFAGTDGYTF. As DNA, the CDR3 is TGTGCCAGCACCTTCGCCGGGACAGATGGCTACACCTTC.